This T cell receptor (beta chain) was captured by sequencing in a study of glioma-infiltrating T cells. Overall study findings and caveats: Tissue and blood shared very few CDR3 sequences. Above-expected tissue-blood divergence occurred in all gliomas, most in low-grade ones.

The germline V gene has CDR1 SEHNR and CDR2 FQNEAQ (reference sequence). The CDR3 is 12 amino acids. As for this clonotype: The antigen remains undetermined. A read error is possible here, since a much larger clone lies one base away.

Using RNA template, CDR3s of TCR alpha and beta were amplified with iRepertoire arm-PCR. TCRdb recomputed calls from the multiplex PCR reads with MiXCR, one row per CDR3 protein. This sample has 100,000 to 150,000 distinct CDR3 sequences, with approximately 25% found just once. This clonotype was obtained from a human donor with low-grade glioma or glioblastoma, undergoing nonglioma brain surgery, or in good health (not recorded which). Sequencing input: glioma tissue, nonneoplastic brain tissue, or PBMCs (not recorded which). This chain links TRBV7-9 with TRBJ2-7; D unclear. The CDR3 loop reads CASSLDMSEQHF. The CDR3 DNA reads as TGTGCCAGCAGCTTAGATATGAGCGAGCAGCACTTC.